This TCR beta chain was retrieved from a study of cytomegalovirus exposure and HLA in healthy donors (dated by TCRdb to 2015 to 2018). Broadly, across the study: According to an earlier analysis of 450 to 650 of the donors, about 190 million T cells yielded some 110 million unique TCR beta sequences and 276 Gb of sequence data. An early release that covered about 600 HLA-typed donors contained around 330 gigabases of sequencing data and around 80 million unique TCR sequences. Of the 300 to 500 genotyped donors, less than 85% were placed in the genetic ancestry cluster associated with self-reported Caucasian donors. The study aimed to test whether cataloging public T cell receptors could reveal signatures of past pathogen exposure. The study used immunosequencing to profile the T cell repertoires of hundreds of subjects and linked those repertoires to cytomegalovirus serostatus. A separate validation cohort of roughly 130 different subjects was used in addition to the approximately 670-subject first cohort. High-throughput TCR immunosequencing, statistical association of individual TCRs with disease status, and machine learning were combined to predict cytomegalovirus infection status. A later analysis re-examined previously published TCR beta repertoires from more than 650 donors and added high-resolution HLA genotyping to investigate patterns of TCR occurrence. Rather than drawing on any new phenotypic data, the later analysis identified candidate immune exposures from TCR beta sequences and the way those sequences occurred across donors. In an earlier analysis of over 550 of the donors, high-throughput TCR beta sequencing was used to judge whether each TCR beta V gene segment behaved as functional or pseudogenic. Donor age, sex, ethnicity and CMV serostatus were collected together with the repertoire data. A later genetic analysis took genome-wide SNP genotypes for 398 of the 666 donors and used that subset as a discovery cohort. Every discovery cohort repertoire had been produced on one sequencing platform. HLA typing included class I and class II loci at four-digit resolution. Typing coverage varied by locus: roughly 629-640 donors for A, B, C, DRB1 and DQB1; 500 to 550 for DQA1; 606 for DPA1; about 450 for DPB1. Roughly 5 DR-DQ haplotypes were handled as single units for association and clustering, since linkage in the cohort was strong. On average, about 240,000 unique TCR beta nucleotide sequences were sequenced per donor among a few hundred genotyped donors of the cohort, with around 19% of those sequences being non-productive.

The cohort comprised more than 550 healthy bone marrow donors. All cohort members were sampled while nominally healthy, although unrecorded immune exposures were likely present. The donor was CMV seropositive and belonged to the group of about 290 seropositive cohort members. Each donor provided a peripheral blood sample, and peripheral blood mononuclear cells were used for TCR beta sequencing. The Qiagen DNeasy Blood Extraction Kit was used to extract genomic DNA from the blood cell samples. Library method: the immunoSEQ multiplex PCR assay. The multiplex PCR relied on a mix of 60 forward primers for TCR Vbeta segments and 13 reverse primers for TCR Jbeta segments. The CDR3 region of rearranged TCR beta genes was amplified from genomic DNA with a multiplex PCR assay. Amplified TCR beta libraries were sequenced as 87-base-pair reads on the Illumina HiSeq System. On the study's bioinformatics: A later analysis counted tens of millions of unique TCR beta chains across the 640 or so repertoires, and roughly 11 million of these chains were shared by at least two donors. A nearest-neighbor algorithm error-corrected the raw reads and collapsed the reads into unique sequences, merging closely related sequences to remove PCR and sequencing errors. Alignment of CDR3 sequences to IMGT reference sequences was used to assign V, D and J gene segments. For a sequence to be retained, a match of at least six nucleotides to both a V gene segment and a J gene segment was required. A rearrangement was called productive if the CDR3 had no stop codons and remained in frame with V and J, and every other rearrangement was called non-productive. Following IMGT convention, CDR3 was defined as the stretch from the second conserved V-encoded cysteine to the conserved J-encoded phenylalanine. The earlier analysis of a few hundred of the donors excluded any sequence lacking an unambiguous match to a single V gene segment. An earlier analysis of 587 of the donors called V segments functional above 56.7% productive rearrangements and segregating when the between-donor standard deviation exceeded 5%. A statistical classification framework was built to diagnose cytomegalovirus status from the catalog of TCR beta chain sequences. A later analysis assigned V and J genes by comparing TCR nucleotide sequences with IMGT/GENE-DB human TR gene sequences. A later analysis assigned CDR3 sequences and most-parsimonious VDJ recombination scenarios with the TCRdist pipeline. In a later analysis, each TCR beta chain was defined by its CDR3 amino acid sequence together with its V-gene family, and reads lacking a unique V-gene family were excluded. A later analysis removed 550 to 650 highly shared, low-generation-probability nucleotide sequences to deal with suspected cross-contamination and a sequencing artifact. In a later analysis, a clonal expansion index for each public chain was calculated from normalized within-repertoire ranks of inferred template counts. A later analysis computed generation probabilities with a VDJ recombination model fitted to out-of-frame rearrangements, and checked the results against IGoR. In a later analysis, hypergeometric tests were used to score TCR-TCR, TCR-HLA and TCR-CMV co-occurrence, with a repertoire-size bias correction applied to TCR pairs. False discovery rates were estimated in a later analysis by permuting HLA or CMV assignments 20 times. A later analysis grouped co-occurring TCRs with DBSCAN, adding TCRdist sequence similarity when clustering within HLA-allele-positive subsets. Repertoires with fewer than 30,000 or more than 120,000 public chains, plus five repertoires with anomalous nucleotide sharing, were excluded from co-occurrence clustering. TCRdb's version of the immuneACCESS table is confined to in-frame rearrangements and falls short of the full clone set. An unresolved V gene accounts for under half of the shortfall where checked; the remainder is of unknown origin. That table gives V, J and clone size, and the DNA gave D and trimming. The sample includes 150,000 to 200,000 clones, with roughly 72% observed a single time. The leading ten clones occupy roughly 7.1% of the sample.

The germline V gene gives CDR1 as SGHTA and CDR2 as FQGNSA. After removal of 5 bases from V and 0 bases from J, the junction retains 9 bases not matched to a gene. Its CDR3 holds 17 amino acids, cysteine through phenylalanine. The kept DNA is CDR3 alone, 51 bases in frame from the first base. Results the study describes overall, beyond this receptor: It was suggested by the authors that the approach could potentially be generalized to other disease states and immunological phenotypes. A later genetic analysis associated a missense DCLRE1C variant with V-gene and J-gene trimming of TCR beta chains, and an independent cohort replicated the association. When HLA alleles, especially DR and DQ, strongly co-occurred, attributing TCR associations to individual alleles was difficult. In this cohort, only TCR beta chains were sequenced, and detectable features were limited by the absence of alpha or paired-chain data. The study gave a list of 150 to 200 TCR beta chains associated with cytomegalovirus. Because some donors lacked HLA typing at each locus, the association tests relied only on the typed subset. According to a later genetic analysis, donors in an Asian-associated ancestry cluster had fewer N-insertions in productive TCRs than the approximately 650-donor mean. In a later analysis, HLA-associated TCR beta chains showed more clonal expansion and lower generation probabilities than non-associated chains that were equally common. The earlier analysis of some 540 of the donors excluded around 17 rarely observed V segments, including chromosome 9 orphons, because counts were too low. The 87-base-pair reads could not distinguish some IMGT-functional V segments, including TRBV6-2 and TRBV6-3, so those segments were excluded. Roughly uniform sequencing depth across donors was assumed in presence/absence analyses, although this assumption may not hold. In a later analysis, some 18,000 TCR beta sequences were associated with specific HLA alleles at a false discovery rate of 0.05. Correlated functional status among segregating V segments might be attributable to linkage disequilibrium, but an unknown experimental factor could not be ruled out. A further reported finding was that TCR beta sequences accurately predicted the HLA-A and HLA-B alleles for most subjects in the first cohort. Three of the identified cytomegalovirus-associated TCR beta chains were confirmed in vitro to be specific for cytomegalovirus antigens. Immune exposure information for the cohort was limited to CMV serostatus. The sequencing pipeline was judged likely to have produced a cluster of highly shared sequence variants as a technical artifact. In a later analysis, the rate of TCR association differed among HLA loci, with DRB1 alleles having the most associated TCRs and HLA-C alleles having the fewest. Several of the top co-occurrence clusters appeared to be linked to parvovirus B19, influenza, CMV and Epstein-Barr virus, according to a later analysis. Across donors, most TCR sequences were observed very rarely, whereas some public TCRs were present in many individuals. In a later analysis, most CMV-associated TCR beta chains were found to appear HLA-restricted, with HLA associations seemingly driven largely by CMV exposure. In both the original and validation cohorts, the classifier was reported to diagnose cytomegalovirus status with high specificity and sensitivity. In an earlier analysis of 587 of the donors, most TCR beta V segments appeared in productive rearrangements about 87% or about 30% of the time, broadly matching IMGT annotations.

This clone was picked up one time. Its antigen is currently not known. Qualities for individual bases were not recorded, and no much larger clone is one base off. The sequence links TRBV7-2 to TRBJ1-5; TRBD1 agrees with 8 junctional bases. The receptor's source is a man aged 40-55 years in good health and CMV-seropositive. Sequences were obtained from PBMCs. The DNA sequence reads TGTGCCAGCAGCAACAGGGGGGGGCCTAATAGCAATCAGCCCCAGCATTTT. Its translation reads: CASSNRGGPNSNQPQHF. Here the CDR3 is joined to the reference TRBV7-2 and TRBJ1-5 genes, and the full variable domain is: GAGVSQSPSNKVTEKGKDVELRCDPISGHTALYWYRQSLGQGLEFLIYFQGNSAPDKSGLPSDRFSAERTGGSVSTLTIQRTQQEDSAVYLCASSNRGGPNSNQPQHFGDGTRLSIL.